The T cell receptor (beta chain) described here comes from a study of cytomegalovirus exposure and HLA in healthy donors. The germline gives CDR1 SGDLS, CDR2 YYNGEE. This CDR3 has 15 residues. V lost 5 bases and J 1 base, leaving 13 bases between the germline ends. PCR involved 60 Vbeta and 13 Jbeta primers. The protocol was immunoSEQ multiplex PCR, while the TCRdb copy is restricted to in-frame clones and leaves out a portion. This table holds about 130,000 clones. The sequenced sample was PBMCs. This chain uses TRBV9 with TRBJ2-1; no definite D call. The sequence was obtained from a woman between 40 and 50 years old in good health and CMV-seropositive. The CDR3 sequence: CASSVGRVSYNEQFF. CDR3 in DNA: TGTGCCAGCAGTGTCGGTCGCGTTTCCTACAATGAGCAGTTCTTC.